The 30 T cell receptor beta chains below all came from one sample that was sequenced in a study of blood T cell repertoires in COVID-19. Produced via immunoSEQ multiplex PCR; TCRdb's table is partial and in-frame only. The table includes about 25,000 clones, more than 75% detected once. The material sequenced was peripheral blood. The receptor source for this set is a man aged 45-65 years with active COVID-19.

This clone was detected once. The chain couples TRBV7-9 to TRBJ2-1; 13 bases fit TRBD2. The CDR3 totals 19 residues. Germline CDR1 is SEHNR and CDR2 is FQNEAQ (reference sequence). Trimming at V came to 4 bases and at J to 8 bases, leaving 17 bases not matched to a gene. The chain's CDR3 is CASSSTTSGRADVIYEQFF. The DNA for the CDR3 is TGTGCCAGCAGCTCCACTACTAGCGGGAGGGCGGACGTTATATATGAGCAGTTCTTC.

This clone is a singleton in its sample. The chain couples TRBV10-1 to TRBJ2-2, with no clear D. CDR3 length: 14 amino acids. The V gene's germline CDR1 is WNHNN and CDR2 SYGVQD (reference sequence). Trimming stripped 0 bases from V and 6 bases from J, with 8 bases between. The CDR3 here is CASSESRISGELFF. CDR3 DNA sequence: TGCGCCAGCAGTGAGTCGCGCATCTCCGGGGAGCTGTTTTTT.

The CDR3 spells CASSNSAGGYTF. The DNA for the CDR3 is TGTGCCAGCAGCAATTCGGCGGGGGGCTACACCTTC. J is TRBJ1-2 and V is TRBV6-5; D is unresolved. The germline CDR1 and CDR2 sequences are MNHEY and SVGAGI. CDR3 length: 12 residues. V was trimmed by 6 bases and J by 8 bases, leaving 13 bases between them.

This clone has a handful of counts. One end of the junction is discordant with germline, which a read error may explain. The rearrangement links TRBV7-7 to TRBJ2-1, with 7 nucleotides matching TRBD1. The germline V gene has CDR1 SSHAT and CDR2 FNYEAQ (reference sequence). This CDR3 spans 16 amino acids. CDR3 coding DNA: TGTGCTAGCAGCTTAGCCGGCAGGGGGACCTACAATGAGCAGTTCTTC. Translating gives CASSLAGRGTYNEQFF. Full variable domain (rest looked up from reference TRBV7-7 and TRBJ2-1): GAGVSQSPRYKVTKRGQDVTLRCDPISSHATLYWYQQALGQGPEFLTYFNYEAQPDKSGLPSDRFSAERPEGSISTLTIQRTEQRDSAMYRCASSLAGRGTYNEQFFGPGTRLTVL.

The CDR3 region is CASTPQGTNTGELFF. The CDR3 bases are TGTGCCAGTACCCCACAGGGAACGAACACCGGGGAGCTGTTTTTT. The chain is built from TRBV19 and TRBJ2-2, with TRBD1 as a possible D gene (6 bases). From germline, CDR1 is LNHDA and CDR2 SQIVND (reference sequence). The CDR3 consists of 15 residues. V lost 7 bases to trimming and J lost 0 bases, with 12 bases between them.

A word on this clone: One junction end does not reproduce the germline sequence, and a read error may be involved. CDR3 residues: CASSLTGVPYNEQFF. In nucleotides, the CDR3 is TGTGCCAGCAGCCTAACAGGGGTCCCCTACAATGAGCAGTTCTTC. The chain joins TRBV7-3 to TRBJ2-1, with 7 bases aligning to TRBD1. The CDR3 covers 15 residues. Germline V CDR1 and CDR2: SGHTA, FQGTGA.

The gene calls are TRBV6-5 and TRBJ2-7, with 8 bases matching TRBD1. Germline CDR1 and CDR2: MNHEY and SVGAGI. V dropped 9 bases and J dropped 1; count of bases not matched to a gene: 8. CDR3 length: 14 residues. The CDR3 DNA is TGTGCCAGTAGGACAGGGACGGGTTCCTACGAGCAGTACTTC. Its protein is CASRTGTGSYEQYF.

The J gene is TRBJ2-5, the V gene TRBV6-2 or TRBV6-3; 13 bases map to TRBD2. CDR3 length: 18 residues. Germline CDR1 is MNHEY and CDR2 is SVGEGT. The V segment lost 2 bases and the J segment 5 bases; nucleotides outside the gene matches: 11. CDR3 amino acids: CASSYHRTSGSKGETQYF. CDR3 nucleotide sequence: TGTGCCAGCAGTTACCACCGGACTAGCGGGAGTAAGGGGGAGACCCAGTACTTC.

The rearrangement joins TRBV9 to TRBJ2-3; weak D call: TRBD2 (6 bases). The ends were cut back, 8 bases at V and 4 bases at J, with 17 bases in the middle. In germline, CDR1 is SGDLS, CDR2 YYNGEE. This CDR3 is built from 14 residues. In DNA form, the CDR3 reads TGTGCCAGTTGTAGGGAGGTGGGCCCAGATACGCAGTATTTT. It specifies CASCREVGPDTQYF.

The chain is built from TRBV4-1 and TRBJ2-2; TRBD2 is a possible D gene (6 bases). The CDR3 spans 18 residues. V lost 0 bases to trimming and J lost 7 bases, with 21 bases between them. Germline-derived CDR1 and CDR2 are MGHRA and YSYEKL. DNA of the CDR3: TGCGCCAGCAGCCAAGATAGTACTTCGGGGGTCTTTGTCGGGGAGCTGTTTTTT. It is translated as CASSQDSTSGVFVGELFF.

The chain is built from TRBV9 and TRBJ1-2; the match to TRBD1 covers 7 bases. The CDR3 loop spans 13 amino acids. V shed 6 bases, J shed 0 bases, and the junction held 2 bases outside the gene matches. Germline V gene lookup returns CDR1 SGDLS and CDR2 YYNGEE. CDR3 in amino acids: CASTGTANYGYTF. DNA for the CDR3: TGTGCCAGCACCGGGACAGCTAACTATGGCTACACCTTC.

V and J are TRBV10-2 and TRBJ1-6; 9 nucleotides match TRBD1. There are 15 residues in the CDR3. From germline, CDR1 is WSHSY and CDR2 SAAADI. Trimming removed 5 bases from V and 8 bases from J; junction bases left unmatched: 7. CDR3 sequence: CASSWGQGIDSPLHF. The CDR3, as DNA: TGCGCCAGCAGTTGGGGACAGGGAATAGATTCACCCCTCCACTTT.

V usage is TRBV19 and J usage is TRBJ2-1; D is unresolved. The CDR3 contains 13 residues. Germline V gene lookup returns CDR1 LNHDA and CDR2 SQIVND (reference sequence). V was pared by 5 bases and J by 2 bases, with 7 bases between. The CDR3 sequence: CASSVTTYNEQFF. CDR3 coding DNA: TGTGCCAGTAGTGTAACAACCTACAATGAGCAGTTCTTC.

This clone was found once. The chain carries TRBV7-9 and TRBJ1-5, with 11 bases fitting TRBD1. V trimming: 0 bases; J trimming: 0 bases; junction bases outside the gene matches: 1. The germline V gene has CDR1 SEHNR and CDR2 FQNEAQ (reference sequence). This CDR3 region has 17 residues. For the CDR3, the DNA is TGTGCCAGCAGCTTAGCAGGACAGGGGGCTAGCAATCAGCCCCAGCATTTT. It specifies CASSLAGQGASNQPQHF.

The V call is TRBV24-1, the J call TRBJ2-1; tentatively, D is TRBD1 (6 bases). There are 14 residues in the CDR3. V lost 7 bases and J 2 bases, leaving 11 bases between the germline ends. Germline V gene data show CDR1 as KGHDR and CDR2 as SFDVKD. Written as DNA, the CDR3 is TGTGCCACCAGGTCGGGACAAGCCTACAATGAGCAGTTCTTC. It codes for CATRSGQAYNEQFF.

The genes are TRBV25-1 and TRBJ2-7; D is possibly TRBD1 (6 bases). With 3 bases removed from V and 1 base from J, the gap between germline ends came to 13 bases. Germline V gene data show CDR1 as MGHDK and CDR2 as SYGVNS. The CDR3 consists of 15 residues. CDR3 nucleotides: TGTGCCAGCAGTGATGACCAGGGGAAGTCCTACGAGCAGTACTTC. Its protein is CASSDDQGKSYEQYF.

This chain uses TRBV18 with TRBJ2-3; D call uncertain. The V and J ends lost 0 bases and 2 bases respectively, with 9 bases between them. Looked up from germline, CDR1 is KGHSH and CDR2 is LQKENI. The CDR3 runs 15 residues. This chain's CDR3 is CASSPPRRATDTQYF. In DNA form, the CDR3 reads TGTGCCAGCTCACCACCGCGCCGCGCCACAGATACGCAGTATTTT. Variable domain in full (rest from reference TRBV18 and TRBJ2-3): NAGVMQNPRHLVRRRGQEARLRCSPMKGHSHVYWYRQLPEEGLKFMVYLQKENIIDESGMPKERFSAEFPKEGPSILRIQQVVRGDSAAYFCASSPPRRATDTQYFGPGTRLTVL.

In this sample, this clone turned up a few times. V gene TRBV20-1 combines with J gene TRBJ2-1, with 10 bases aligning to TRBD2. This CDR3 contains 14 residues. V lost 3 bases, J lost 10 bases, and 9 bases stayed unmatched. Germline V gives CDR1 DFQATT, CDR2 SNEGSKA (reference sequence). The CDR3 sequence: CSASNLAGEGEQFF. The CDR3 DNA follows: TGCAGTGCTAGTAATCTAGCGGGAGAGGGGGAGCAGTTCTTC.

The chain employs TRBV10-3 and TRBJ1-6, with a possible D match to TRBD1 (5 bases). Trimming took 2 bases from V and 7 from J, leaving 15 bases between them. In germline, CDR1 is ENHRY, CDR2 SYGVKD. The CDR3 extends over 16 amino acids. The chain's CDR3 is CAISEMAGRSNSPLHF. DNA for the CDR3: TGTGCCATCAGTGAGATGGCAGGGCGTTCAAATTCACCCCTCCACTTT.

The rearrangement uses TRBV5-1 and TRBJ1-2, with 7 bases lining up with TRBD1. With V trimmed by 6 bases and J by 6 bases, 5 bases remained unmatched. The CDR3 is made up of 12 amino acids. Germline V gives CDR1 SGHRS, CDR2 YFSETQ. The CDR3 reads CASMEGADGYTF. CDR3 DNA: TGCGCCAGCATGGAGGGGGCGGATGGCTACACCTTC.

This clone was detected a few times. This chain uses TRBV2 with TRBJ1-5; 7 nucleotides agree with TRBD1. Germline trimming cut 3 bases from V and 3 bases from J; bases unmatched to any gene: 14. The CDR3 covers 18 residues. Looked up from germline, CDR1 is SNHLY and CDR2 is FYNNEI. DNA of the CDR3: TGTGCCAGCAGTGACAGGGGGGGACTAGTAGGCTTCAATCAGCCCCAGCATTTT. Translation gives CASSDRGGLVGFNQPQHF. Drawing the rest from reference TRBV2 and TRBJ1-5, the complete variable domain is EPEVTQTPSHQVTQMGQEVILRCVPISNHLYFYWYRQILGQKVEFLVSFYNNEISEKSEIFDDQFSVERPDGSNFTLKIRSTKLEDSAMYFCASSDRGGLVGFNQPQHFGDGTRLSIL.

The chain couples TRBV15 to TRBJ2-5; D might be TRBD2 (6 bases). The CDR3 runs to 14 residues. Between the trimmed V and J ends, which lost 7 bases and 4 bases, there was a span of 16 bases. Germline CDR1 reads LNHNV; CDR2 reads YYDKDF (reference sequence). The CDR3 nucleotides are TGTGCCACCACTCTTCTTGTGGAGGGAGAGACCCAGTACTTC. Amino acid sequence: CATTLLVEGETQYF.

The V gene is TRBV21-1, the J gene TRBJ2-5; the table's D call TRBD1 went unverified against the DNA. TRBV21-1 is a listed pseudogene. The CDR3 spans 11 residues. In DNA form, the CDR3 reads TGTGCCAGCAGCACCCAGGAGACCCAGTACTTC. It specifies CASSTQETQYF.

This chain uses TRBV19 with TRBJ2-3, with TRBD1 identical over 8 bases. CDR3 length equals 15 residues. V trimming: 7 bases; J trimming: 6 bases; junction bases outside the gene matches: 12. CDR1 is LNHDA, CDR2 SQIVND, per germline (reference sequence). Written as DNA, the CDR3 is TGTGCCAGTACCCCGGACAGGGCCGTCCCCGATACGCAGTATTTT. Amino acids: CASTPDRAVPDTQYF.

The gene calls are TRBV28 and TRBJ2-1; D is perhaps TRBD2 (6 bases). V was shortened by 6 bases and J by 9 bases, with 12 bases between the two germline ends. Germline CDR1 reads MDHEN; CDR2 reads SYDVKM. The CDR3 length is 12 residues. The CDR3 loop reads CASSPWDSEQFF. In DNA form, the CDR3 reads TGTGCCAGCAGCCCCTGGGACTCTGAGCAGTTCTTC.

This clone was seen a single time. The genes are TRBV3-1 (or the pseudogene TRBV3-2) and TRBJ1-1, with D possibly TRBD1 on 6 matching bases. The V gene's germline CDR1 is LGHDT and CDR2 YNNKEL (reference sequence). V lost 1 base and J lost 3, with 12 bases in between. The CDR3 covers 15 residues. The CDR3 loop is CASSQVQGSDTEAFF. The DNA of the CDR3 is TGTGCCAGCAGCCAAGTGCAGGGGTCGGACACTGAAGCTTTCTTT.

V is TRBV12-5 and J is TRBJ1-1; D possibly corresponds to TRBD1 (5 bases). CDR3 length: 13 amino acids. Looked up from germline, CDR1 is LGHNT and CDR2 is FRNRAP. Deletions cut 8 bases from V and 4 bases from J, with 14 bases between. CDR3 region: CASSQEGVTEAFF. The CDR3 DNA reads as TGTGCTAGTAGCCAGGAAGGGGTCACTGAAGCTTTCTTT.

The chain employs TRBV5-1 and TRBJ2-5, with a possible D match to TRBD1 (6 bases). The germline V gene encodes CDR1 SGHRS and CDR2 YFSETQ. Trimming stripped 5 bases from V and 3 bases from J, with 17 bases between. This CDR3 region has 15 residues. In nucleotides, the CDR3 is TGCGCCAGCAGATTAGAGACAGGAGAGAAAGAGACCCAGTACTTC. It translates to CASRLETGEKETQYF.

CDR3 loop: CASSDAGDIDTQYF. The CDR3 DNA follows: TGTGCCAGCAGTGATGCGGGAGATATAGATACGCAGTATTTT. This chain joins TRBV25-1 and TRBJ2-3; 7 bases line up with TRBD2. J was trimmed by 5 bases and V by 3 bases; bases with no gene match: 5. This CDR3 has 14 residues. Germline V gives CDR1 MGHDK, CDR2 SYGVNS.

For the CDR3, the DNA is TGCGCCAGCAGCTTCGGGGGTACTGAAGCTTTCTTT. This sequence encodes CASSFGGTEAFF. The V and J genes are TRBV5-1 and TRBJ1-1; a weak D match, TRBD1 (5 bases). From germline, CDR1 is SGHRS and CDR2 YFSETQ. The CDR3 spans 12 residues. The V end was cut by 2 bases, the J end by 5 bases, with 7 bases between. Full variable domain (missing parts from reference TRBV5-1 and TRBJ1-1): KAGVTQTPRYLIKTRGQQVTLSCSPISGHRSVSWYQQTPGQGLQFLFEYFSETQRNKGNFPGRFSGRQFSNSRSEMNVSTLELGDSALYLCASSFGGTEAFFGQGTRLTVV.